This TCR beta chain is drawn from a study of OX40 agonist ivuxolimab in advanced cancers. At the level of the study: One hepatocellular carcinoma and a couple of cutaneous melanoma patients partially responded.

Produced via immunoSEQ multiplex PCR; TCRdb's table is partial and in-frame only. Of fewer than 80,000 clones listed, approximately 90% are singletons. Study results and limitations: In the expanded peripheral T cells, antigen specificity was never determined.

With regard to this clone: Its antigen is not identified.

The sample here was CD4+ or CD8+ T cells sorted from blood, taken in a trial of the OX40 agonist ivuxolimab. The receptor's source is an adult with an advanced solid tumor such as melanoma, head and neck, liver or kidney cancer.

CDR3 in DNA: TGTGCCAGCAGCTTAGTGAGGGGGCGTCCGGATACTGAAGCTTTCTTT. Translation gives CASSLVRGRPDTEAFF. V is TRBV7-9 and J is TRBJ1-1, with 7 bases that match TRBD1. The germline CDR1 and CDR2 sequences are SEHNR and FQNEAQ (reference sequence). The CDR3 runs to 16 residues. V lost 1 base, J lost 5 bases, and 10 bases stayed unmatched.